Listed below are T cell receptor beta chains from one sample, sequenced in a study of multiple sclerosis patients with progressive multifocal leukoencephalopathy. The method was immunoSEQ multiplex PCR; TCRdb's version includes in-frame clones alone and lacks a portion of them. In the table there are about 25,000 clones, approximately 90% of which are singletons. This sample comprised PBMCs, obtained from a patient treated with natalizumab. Every receptor here comes from a man in his thirties or forties with multiple sclerosis. Both conserved end residues are part of each CDR3. Each record gives: CDR3 protein, CDR3 DNA, J gene, clone size, V gene, D gene. A D gene is named only where the DNA matches it firmly. A clone size is listed for some rows: how often the clone was seen (once, few, many), or a class if it is expanded.

CASSSGLAGGQDEQFF	TGTGCCAGCAGCTCGGGACTAGCGGGAGGGCAGGATGAGCAGTTCTTC	TRBJ2-1	once	TRBV7-2	TRBD2
CASSKYIETNEKLFF	TGTGCCAGCTCAAAGTACATTGAGACTAATGAAAAACTGTTTTTT	TRBJ1-4	.	TRBV18	.
CASSLYGSSSGNTIYF	TGTGCCAGCAGCTTGTACGGGAGCAGCTCTGGAAACACCATATATTTT	TRBJ1-3	.	TRBV5-4	.
CASSFGIQGYQGQPQHF	TGTGCCAGCAGCTTTGGTATCCAAGGTTACCAGGGTCAGCCCCAGCATTTT	TRBJ1-5	.	TRBV7-8	.
CASSMTSVETNEKLFF	TGTGCCAGTAGTATGACCTCGGTCGAAACTAATGAAAAACTGTTTTTT	TRBJ1-4	.	TRBV19	.
CSVKTGPTQYF	TGCAGTGTTAAGACCGGCCCTACGCAGTATTTT	TRBJ2-3	.	TRBV20-1	.
CASVVRPSYEQYF	TGTGCCAGCGTAGTCAGACCTTCCTACGAGCAGTACTTC	TRBJ2-7	.	TRBV6-1	.
CASSQRLAGVYEQYF	TGCGCCAGCAGCCAAAGGCTGGCGGGAGTTTACGAGCAGTACTTC	TRBJ2-7	.	TRBV4-3	TRBD2
CASSLVSGGGGIQYF	TGTGCCAGCAGCCTCGTCTCTGGCGGAGGTGGCATTCAGTACTTC	TRBJ2-4	.	TRBV14	.
CASSPPLAAGGSYEQYF	TGTGCCAGCTCACCACCCCTCGCAGCGGGAGGGTCCTACGAGCAGTACTTC	TRBJ2-7	.	TRBV18	TRBD2
CSGDRSYGYTF	TGCAGTGGAGACAGATCCTATGGCTACACCTTC	TRBJ1-2	.	TRBV20-1	.
CASSSGTSGYNEQFF	TGTGCCAGCAGCTCCGGGACTAGCGGATACAATGAGCAGTTCTTC	TRBJ2-1	.	TRBV5-4	TRBD2
CASSPPSGQYEQYF	TGTGCCAGCTCACCACCGTCAGGCCAATACGAGCAGTACTTC	TRBJ2-7	once	TRBV18	.
CASSRTGDTEAFF	TGTGCCAGTTCCAGGACAGGGGACACTGAAGCTTTCTTT	TRBJ1-1	.	TRBV19	TRBD1
CASSLVTGLRTLKAFF	TGTGCCAGCAGTTTAGTGACAGGGCTAAGAACACTGAAAGCTTTCTTT	TRBJ1-1	.	TRBV27	TRBD1
CASSQRLTPLHF	TGTGCCAGCAGCCAACGGCTGACACCCCTCCACTTT	TRBJ1-6	.	TRBV14	.
CASSQLLVGTDTQYF	TGTGCCAGCAGCCAACTGCTAGTCGGCACAGATACGCAGTATTTT	TRBJ2-3	.	TRBV4-2	.
CASSARDSGGNEQFF	TGTGCCAGCAGCGCCCGGGACTCTGGGGGCAATGAGCAGTTCTTC	TRBJ2-1	.	TRBV9	.
CASSMIPGTAGDEQFF	TGTGCCAGTAGTATGATCCCCGGGACAGCGGGCGATGAGCAGTTCTTC	TRBJ2-1	.	TRBV19	.
CASSLRGLAGAGASTDTQYF	TGTGCCAGCAGCTTAAGAGGACTAGCGGGAGCGGGGGCTAGCACAGATACGCAGTATTTT	TRBJ2-3	.	TRBV7-3	TRBD2
CASSLEGGEGVEQFF	TGTGCCAGCAGCTTAGAAGGTGGCGAGGGGGTTGAGCAGTTCTTC	TRBJ2-1	.	TRBV7-9	.
CASSQFTGLAASYNEQFF	TGCGCCAGCAGCCAATTTACGGGACTAGCGGCCTCCTACAATGAGCAGTTCTTC	TRBJ2-1	.	TRBV4-1	TRBD2
CATAGRPFGNTEAFF	TGTGCCACCGCCGGGAGGCCTTTCGGGAACACTGAAGCTTTCTTT	TRBJ1-1	.	TRBV6-5	.
CASSPGDQPQHF	TGTGCCAGCAGTCCGGGGGATCAGCCCCAGCATTTT	TRBJ1-5	once	TRBV27	.
CASSSGLAEATYEQYF	TGTGCCAGCAGCTCGGGACTAGCGGAGGCAACCTACGAGCAGTACTTC	TRBJ2-7	.	TRBV7-2	TRBD2
CASSRTGGGADTQYF	TGTGCCAGCAGCCGTACGGGGGGGGGAGCCGATACGCAGTATTTT	TRBJ2-3	.	TRBV11-2	TRBD2
CASSLFRSGANVLTF	TGTGCCAGCAGTTTATTTCGCTCTGGGGCCAACGTCCTGACTTTC	TRBJ2-6	.	TRBV27	.
CASSLAWGLNTEAFF	TGTGCCAGCAGCTTAGCGTGGGGGTTGAACACTGAAGCTTTCTTT	TRBJ1-1	.	TRBV11-2	.
CSAASLDTQYF	TGCAGTGCTGCTTCCTTAGATACGCAGTATTTT	TRBJ2-3	.	TRBV20-1	.
CASSRGQGDDTQYF	TGCGCCAGCAGCCGAGGACAGGGGGACGATACGCAGTATTTT	TRBJ2-3	.	TRBV5-1	TRBD1
CASSDSRRSGVGGNEKLFF	TGTGCCAGCAGCGATTCCCGACGATCGGGGGTAGGAGGAAATGAAAAACTGTTTTTT	TRBJ1-4	.	TRBV5-4	.
CASSRQRTDTQYF	TGTGCCAGCAGCCGACAGCGCACAGATACGCAGTATTTT	TRBJ2-3	once	TRBV9	.
CASRGGTGKFETQYF	TGTGCCAGCCGGGGAGGGACAGGGAAGTTTGAGACCCAGTACTTC	TRBJ2-5	.	TRBV2	TRBD1
CAWSVPPQRYEQYF	TGTGCCTGGAGTGTACCCCCCCAGAGGTACGAGCAGTACTTC	TRBJ2-7	.	TRBV30	.
CASTEDLSGRPYNEQFF	TGTGCCAGCACCGAGGATCTGAGCGGGAGACCCTACAATGAGCAGTTCTTC	TRBJ2-1	few	TRBV27	TRBD2
CASSLSFGRTEAFF	TGTGCCAGCAGCTTGTCTTTCGGGAGGACTGAAGCTTTCTTT	TRBJ1-1	.	TRBV7-2	.
CAWSGQPNQPQHF	TGTGCCTGGAGCGGACAACCCAATCAGCCCCAGCATTTT	TRBJ1-5	.	TRBV30	.
CAWSVPPQIYEQYF	TGTGCCTGGAGTGTACCCCCACAGATCTACGAGCAGTACTTC	TRBJ2-7	.	TRBV30	.
CASSLWTGGHNEQFF	TGCGCCAGCAGCTTGTGGACAGGGGGCCACAATGAGCAGTTCTTC	TRBJ2-1	.	TRBV5-1	TRBD1
CASSSGDSPYEQYF	TGTGCCAGCAGCTCCGGGGACAGCCCCTACGAGCAGTACTTC	TRBJ2-7	.	TRBV7-9	TRBD1
CASSEVLAGGRADTQYF	TGTGCCAGCAGTGAAGTCCTAGCGGGAGGGCGGGCAGATACGCAGTATTTT	TRBJ2-3	once	TRBV2	TRBD2
CASSIDKGVDTQHF	TGCGCCAGCAGCATCGACAAGGGGGTCGATACGCAGCATTTT	TRBJ1-5	.	TRBV5-1	.
CASSLAGQGNYGYTF	TGTGCCAGCAGCTTGGCCGGACAGGGGAACTATGGCTACACCTTC	TRBJ1-2	once	TRBV5-4	TRBD1
CASSLSSTGSGNTIYF	TGCGCCAGCAGCCTCTCCTCGACAGGGAGTGGAAACACCATATATTTT	TRBJ1-3	.	TRBV4-3	TRBD1
CASSLGMGGNQPQHF	TGTGCCAGCAGCTTGGGCATGGGGGGCAATCAGCCCCAGCATTTT	TRBJ1-5	.	TRBV7-2	.
CASSEVDRSFSEQFF	TGTGCCAGCAGCGAGGTGGACAGGTCCTTTAGTGAGCAGTTCTTC	TRBJ2-1	.	TRBV9	TRBD1
CASSPDNSGANVLTF	TGTGCCAGCAGCCCGGATAACTCTGGGGCCAACGTCCTGACTTTC	TRBJ2-6	.	TRBV27	.
CASALAGGNEQFF	TGTGCCAGCGCGCTAGCGGGAGGAAATGAGCAGTTCTTC	TRBJ2-1	.	TRBV7-9	TRBD2
CASSAQGETEAFF	TGTGCCAGCAGCGCCCAGGGGGAAACTGAAGCTTTCTTT	TRBJ1-1	.	TRBV7-6	TRBD1
CASSQLDANTEAFF	TGCGCCAGCAGCCAATTGGACGCGAACACTGAAGCTTTCTTT	TRBJ1-1	few	TRBV5-1	.
CALRQTVNQPQHF	TGTGCCTTGAGGCAGACCGTCAATCAGCCCCAGCATTTT	TRBJ1-5	once	TRBV30	.
CASSLTGTGADTEAFF	TGCGCCAGCAGCTTGACAGGGACGGGTGCGGACACTGAAGCTTTCTTT	TRBJ1-1	.	TRBV5-1	.
CASSKDGTTNEKLFF	TGTGCCAGTAGTAAGGACGGGACAACTAATGAAAAACTGTTTTTT	TRBJ1-4	.	TRBV19	.
CAWSLAGGGTGELFF	TGTGCCTGGAGCCTAGCGGGAGGTGGCACCGGGGAGCTGTTTTTT	TRBJ2-2	.	TRBV30	TRBD2
CASSPPGETQYF	TGTGCCAGCAGCCCCCCCGGGGAGACCCAGTACTTC	TRBJ2-5	.	TRBV11-3	.